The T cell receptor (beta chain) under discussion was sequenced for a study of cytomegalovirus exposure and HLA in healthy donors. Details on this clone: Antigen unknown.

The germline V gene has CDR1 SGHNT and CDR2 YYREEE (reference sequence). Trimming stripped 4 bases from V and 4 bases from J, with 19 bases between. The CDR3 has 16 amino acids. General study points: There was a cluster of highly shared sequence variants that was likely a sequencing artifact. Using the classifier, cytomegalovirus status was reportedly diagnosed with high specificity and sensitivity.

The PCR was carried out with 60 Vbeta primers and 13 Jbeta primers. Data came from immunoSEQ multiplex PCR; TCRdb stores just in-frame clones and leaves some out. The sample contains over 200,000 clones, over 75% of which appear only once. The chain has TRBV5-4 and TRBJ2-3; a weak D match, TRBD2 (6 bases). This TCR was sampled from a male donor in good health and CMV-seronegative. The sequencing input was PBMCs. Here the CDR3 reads CASSLSTSGGADTQYF. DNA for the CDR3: TGTGCCAGCAGCCTCTCGACTAGTGGAGGGGCAGATACGCAGTATTTT. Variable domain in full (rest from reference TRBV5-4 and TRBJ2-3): ETGVTQSPTHLIKTRGQQVTLRCSSQSGHNTVSWYQQALGQGPQFIFQYYREEENGRGNFPPRFSGLQFPNYSSELNVNALELDDSALYLCASSLSTSGGADTQYFGPGTRLTVL.